Presented here are 11 T cell receptor beta chains from one specimen sequenced in a study of blood T cell repertoires in COVID-19. Profiling relied on immunoSEQ multiplex PCR, and the TCRdb table lists in-frame clones only, not all of them. The sample includes about 210,000 clones, 89% seen only once; the top ten take about 5%. Sequencing was done on a sample of peripheral blood. The source is a woman between 35 and 50 years old with acute or convalescent COVID-19.

V is TRBV5-4 and J is TRBJ1-1; 8 bases align to TRBD1. The V gene's germline CDR1 is SGHNT and CDR2 YYREEE (reference sequence). The junction had 6 bases not matched to a gene; V was cut back by 4 bases and J by 4 bases. This CDR3 comprises 14 residues. CDR3 nucleotides: TGTGCCAGCAGCCTAATCACAGGGGGCACTGAAGCTTTCTTT. Translating it yields CASSLITGGTEAFF.

This clone showed up just once. The J gene is TRBJ1-2, the V gene TRBV5-1; maybe TRBD1 (6 bases). From germline, CDR1 is SGHRS and CDR2 YFSETQ. The CDR3 is made up of 15 amino acids. Trimming removed 6 bases at V and 0 bases at J, with 15 bases between. The CDR3 sequence is CASTAGALSNYGYTF. The CDR3 DNA is TGCGCCAGCACGGCAGGGGCCCTTTCTAACTATGGCTACACCTTC.

The CDR3 coding sequence is TGTGCCAGCAGTTCCAAAGCGGGGGGGAGCAATGAGCAGTTCTTC. It yields the protein CASSSKAGGSNEQFF. This rearrangement joins TRBV2 to TRBJ2-1; 10 bases agree with TRBD2. Germline CDR1 and CDR2: SNHLY and FYNNEI. J was trimmed by 6 bases and V by 5 bases; bases with no gene match: 7. The CDR3 has 15 amino acids.

The chain is built from TRBV3-1 (or the pseudogene TRBV3-2) and TRBJ2-6, with D perhaps TRBD1 (6 bases). V was cut by 0 bases and J by 4 bases, with 19 bases left in between. This CDR3 region has 19 residues. Germline values: CDR1 LGHDT, CDR2 YNNKEL (reference sequence). The CDR3 region is CASSQDGYRAASGANVLTF. The CDR3 nucleotides are TGTGCCAGCAGCCAAGACGGATACAGGGCCGCATCCGGGGCCAACGTCCTGACTTTC.

The chain has TRBV18 and TRBJ1-1; D might be TRBD1 (5 bases). This CDR3 has 16 amino acids. Deletions cut 3 bases from V and 2 bases from J, with 16 bases between. Germline lookup yields CDR1 KGHSH and CDR2 LQKENI. The DNA of the CDR3 is TGTGCCAGCTCACCGCGGGGGAACGGGGTCAACACTGAAGCTTTCTTT. Amino acid sequence: CASSPRGNGVNTEAFF.

The rearrangement joins TRBV3-1 (or the pseudogene TRBV3-2) to TRBJ2-3; possibly TRBD2 for D (6 bases). V dropped 4 bases and J dropped 2 bases, with 13 bases sitting between them. The CDR3 contains 15 residues. CDR1 is LGHDT and CDR2 is YNNKEL in the germline V gene (reference sequence). The CDR3, as DNA: TGTGCCAGCAGCCCCGGTGGGGGGATCACAGATACGCAGTATTTT. Its protein is CASSPGGGITDTQYF.

The CDR3 protein is CASHRGGSNYGYTF. For the CDR3, the DNA is TGTGCCAGTCATAGAGGCGGATCTAACTATGGCTACACCTTC. This sequence joins TRBV19 and TRBJ1-2; D unresolved. Germline CDR1 and CDR2: LNHDA and SQIVND (reference sequence). CDR3 length: 14 residues. V dropped 8 bases and J dropped 0 bases, with 13 bases sitting between them.

This sequence joins TRBV6-5 and TRBJ1-5, with 7 bases fitting TRBD1. The V segment lost 6 bases and the J segment 2 bases; nucleotides outside the gene matches: 7. The germline CDR1 and CDR2 sequences are MNHEY and SVGAGI. The CDR3 contains 15 residues. CDR3 loop: CASSLQGNGNQPQHF. The CDR3 region has the DNA TGTGCCAGCAGCTTACAGGGGAACGGCAATCAGCCCCAGCATTTT.

The rearrangement joins TRBV5-1 to TRBJ2-5, with 8 bases that match TRBD1. With V trimmed by 6 bases and J by 5 bases, 15 bases remained unmatched. Germline V gene data show CDR1 as SGHRS and CDR2 as YFSETQ. The CDR3 consists of 16 residues. This chain's CDR3 is CASNPAPTGARETQYF. The CDR3 nucleotides read TGCGCCAGCAACCCCGCGCCGACAGGGGCGCGGGAGACCCAGTACTTC.

This chain uses TRBV10-2 with TRBJ1-2; 9 bases line up with TRBD1. This CDR3 region has 16 residues. The J segment lost 3 bases and the V segment lost 6 bases, leaving 11 bases of the junction unmatched. Germline V gene lookup returns CDR1 WSHSY and CDR2 SAAADI. The CDR3 bases are TGCGCCAGCAGACATAGGACAGGGGATGGCCACTATGGCTACACCTTC. Its protein product is CASRHRTGDGHYGYTF.

The chain links TRBV5-1 to TRBJ1-6; D might be TRBD1 (6 bases). The ends were cut back, 0 bases at V and 4 bases at J, with 11 bases in the middle. CDR3 length equals 16 residues. Germline assignment: CDR1 SGHRS and CDR2 YFSETQ. This chain's CDR3 is CASSLAGQRYNSPLHF. CDR3 in DNA: TGCGCCAGCAGCTTGGCCGGACAGAGGTATAATTCACCCCTCCACTTT.